This note documents a single T cell receptor (beta chain) sequence. Antigen unknown. Researchers took RNA transcripts and amplified TCR beta CDR3 regions from them. RT-PCR was first run with HTBI primers, then multiplex PCR in a second round. TCRdb reanalysed the multiplex PCR reads using MiXCR and keeps one entry per CDR3 protein. The sample has 200,000 to 250,000 distinct CDR3 sequences; roughly 50% are singletons. V was shortened by 4 bases and J by 5 bases, with 8 bases between the two germline ends. The CDR3 consists of 12 residues. These data are taken from a study of Graves' ophthalmopathy and Graves' hyperthyroidism. Study findings and constraints: Built on 13 signatures, a model told ophthalmopathy apart from stable hyperthyroidism with 85% to 90% sensitivity and approximately 81% specificity. Most thyroid clonotypes expanded beyond 0.001 frequency were also found in blood.

Clinical symptoms and serum thyroxine were used for diagnosis; TRAb, thyroid ultrasound and orbital computed tomography were also relied on. A 10 ml volume of fresh peripheral blood provided the PBMCs. Sample: peripheral blood. The clonotype was recovered from an adult man with Graves' ophthalmopathy. V gene TRBV12-3 or TRBV12-4 combines with J gene TRBJ2-5; D is unclear. The CDR3 sequence: CASSSLEETQYF. The CDR3, as DNA: TGTGCCAGCAGTTCTCTTGAGGAGACCCAGTACTTC.